What follows describes a single T cell receptor beta chain. Its target is unknown. Clones were read by immunoSEQ multiplex PCR, and TCRdb kept only the in-frame ones, dropping some. The sample lists fewer than 80,000 clones, 70% to 90% seen once, with around 0.56% in the top ten. This sample is part of a study of OX40 agonist ivuxolimab in advanced cancers. General study results and limits: Nonresponders included some who also had low normalized T-cell clonal expansion. Clonal expansion in partial responders at 0.1-3.0 mg/kg ranked among the lowest.

A history of autoimmune disease or systemic immunosuppression excluded patients. Cycle 7 day 1, cycle 4 day 1, and baseline were the timepoints at which blood was sampled. The origin of this receptor is an adult with an advanced solid tumor such as melanoma, head and neck, liver or kidney cancer. This material consisted of CD4+ or CD8+ T cells sorted from blood, taken in a trial of the OX40 agonist ivuxolimab.

The CDR3 loop is CSVDTGTDTQYF. CDR3 in DNA: TGCAGCGTAGATACAGGGACAGATACGCAGTATTTT. V is TRBV29-1 and J is TRBJ2-3; maybe TRBD1 (6 bases). The V end lost 6 bases, the J end lost 3 bases, and 10 bases lay between the germline ends. In germline, CDR1 is SQVTM, CDR2 ANQGSEA. There are 12 residues in the CDR3.